This T cell receptor beta chain stems from a study of cytomegalovirus exposure and HLA in healthy donors (dated by TCRdb to between 2016 and 2019). Context from the whole study: In an earlier analysis of fewer than 750 of the donors, less than 350 Gb of sequence data and 117 million unique TCR beta sequences from 150 million to 200 million T cells were reported. Approximately 330 gigabases of sequencing data and roughly 80 million unique TCR sequences made up an early release that covered roughly 670 HLA-typed donors. The genetic ancestry cluster associated with self-reported Caucasian donors included over 80% of the roughly 400 genotyped donors. The aim of the study was to test whether cataloging public T cell receptors could identify signatures of past pathogen exposure. The study used immunosequencing to profile the T cell repertoires of 600 to 850 subjects and linked those repertoires to cytomegalovirus serostatus. A separate validation cohort of roughly 110 different subjects was used in addition to the roughly 700-subject first cohort. The study combined high-throughput TCR immunosequencing, statistical association of individual TCRs with disease status, and machine learning to predict cytomegalovirus infection status. To study patterns of TCR occurrence, a later analysis re-analyzed previously published TCR beta repertoires from 650 to 750 donors and added high-resolution HLA genotyping. In the later analysis, no new phenotypic data were used to find candidate immune exposures; instead, reliance was placed on TCR beta sequences and their occurrence across donors. An earlier analysis of some 500 of the donors used high-throughput TCR beta sequencing to judge whether each TCR beta V gene segment behaved as functional or pseudogenic. Donor age, sex, ethnicity and CMV serostatus were compiled alongside the repertoire data. Genome-wide SNP genotypes for about 65% of the 666 donors were used in a later genetic analysis, which treated that subset as a discovery cohort. Every discovery cohort repertoire had been produced on one sequencing platform. HLA typing covered class I and class II loci at four-digit resolution. Typing coverage differed by locus: A, B, C, DRB1 and DQB1 were typed in about 620-640 donors, DQA1 in about 550, DPA1 in 600 to 610, and DPB1 in approximately 450. A handful of DR-DQ haplotypes were handled as single units for association and clustering because linkage in the cohort was strong. Among some 400 genotyped donors of the cohort, an average of roughly 230,000 unique TCR beta nucleotide sequences was sequenced per donor, of which about 18% were non-productive. The full study reports these points: In an earlier analysis of some 550 of the donors, most TCR beta V segments were observed in productive rearrangements about 90% or about 30% of the time, broadly matching IMGT annotations. Compared with the roughly 710-donor mean, donors in an Asian-associated ancestry cluster had fewer N-insertions in productive TCRs, according to a later genetic analysis. A later analysis found that HLA-associated TCR beta chains were more clonally expanded and had lower generation probabilities than equally common non-associated chains. Some IMGT-functional V segments, including TRBV6-2 and TRBV6-3, could not be distinguished by the 87-base-pair reads and were therefore excluded. In the study, approximately 150 TCR beta chains were listed as associated with cytomegalovirus. In vitro tests confirmed that a few of the cytomegalovirus-associated TCR beta chains recognize cytomegalovirus antigens. In both the original and validation cohorts, the classifier was reported to diagnose cytomegalovirus status with high specificity and sensitivity. Linkage disequilibrium might explain the correlated functional status among segregating V segments, but an unknown experimental factor could not be ruled out. Most CMV-associated TCR beta chains appeared to be HLA-restricted in a later analysis, and the HLA associations seemed to be driven largely by CMV exposure. Presence/absence analyses assumed roughly uniform sequencing depth across donors, an assumption that may not hold. V-gene and J-gene trimming of TCR beta chains was associated with a missense DCLRE1C variant in a later genetic analysis, and the association was replicated in an independent cohort. HLA typing was unavailable for some donors at each locus, so association tests used only the typed subset. This cohort had only TCR beta chains sequenced, and the lack of alpha or paired-chain data limited which features could be detected. The only immune exposure information available for the cohort was CMV serostatus. A later analysis reported that several top co-occurrence clusters appeared linked to parvovirus B19, influenza, CMV and Epstein-Barr virus. The authors suggested that the approach could potentially be generalized to other disease states and immunological phenotypes. At a false discovery rate of 0.05, a later analysis linked under 20,000 TCR beta sequences to specific HLA alleles. Across donors, most TCR sequences were observed very rarely, whereas some public TCRs were present in many individuals. Because counts were too low, more than 15 rarely observed V segments, including chromosome 9 orphons, were left out of the earlier analysis of 500 to 650 of the donors. According to a later analysis, TCR association rates differed among HLA loci, with DRB1 alleles showing the most associated TCRs and HLA-C alleles showing the fewest. Strong co-occurrence of HLA alleles, especially DR and DQ, made assigning TCR associations to individual alleles difficult. A cluster of highly shared sequence variants was judged likely to represent a technical artifact of the sequencing pipeline. A further reported finding was that TCR beta sequences accurately predicted the HLA-A and HLA-B alleles for most subjects in the first cohort.

For CDR1 and CDR2, the germline V gene lists SQVTM and ANQGSEA. V trim: 2 bases; J trim: 4 bases; unmatched bases: 9. Spanning cysteine to phenylalanine, the CDR3 consists of 15 amino acids. The retained sequence is limited to the CDR3, 45 bases, with the frame set at the first base. The cohort comprised some 730 healthy bone marrow donors. Cohort members were all nominally healthy when sampled, although unrecorded immune exposures were likely present. The donor was CMV seronegative and was included in the group of hundreds of seronegative cohort members. A peripheral blood sample was collected from each donor, and TCR beta sequencing was performed on peripheral blood mononuclear cells. Genomic DNA extraction from the blood cell samples was performed with the Qiagen DNeasy Blood Extraction Kit. Receptors were amplified or captured by the immunoSEQ multiplex PCR assay. For the multiplex PCR, a mixture combining 60 forward primers for TCR Vbeta segments and 13 reverse primers for TCR Jbeta segments was used. A multiplex PCR assay on genomic DNA amplified the CDR3 region of rearranged TCR beta genes. On the Illumina HiSeq System, the amplified TCR beta libraries were sequenced as 87-base-pair reads. Processing in the source paper ran as follows. Across the 600 to 700 repertoires, a later analysis counted some 80 million unique TCR beta chains, 9.5 million to 13 million of which were shared by at least two donors. Raw reads were error-corrected and collapsed into unique sequences by a nearest-neighbor algorithm in which closely related sequences were merged to remove PCR and sequencing errors. To assign V, D and J gene segments, CDR3 sequences were aligned to IMGT reference sequences. Each retained sequence needed at least a six-nucleotide match to both a V gene segment and a J gene segment. Rearrangements were called productive when the CDR3 lacked stop codons and stayed in frame with V and J; all others were non-productive. Following IMGT convention, CDR3 was defined as the stretch from the second conserved V-encoded cysteine up to the conserved J-encoded phenylalanine. The earlier analysis of fewer than 700 of the donors excluded sequences that lacked an unambiguous match to a single V gene segment. In an earlier analysis of several hundred of the donors, V segments were called functional above 56.7% productive rearrangements and were called segregating when the between-donor standard deviation exceeded 5%. A statistical classification framework was built to diagnose cytomegalovirus status from the catalog of TCR beta chain sequences. In a later analysis, TCR nucleotide sequences were compared against IMGT/GENE-DB human TR gene sequences so that V and J genes could be assigned. A later analysis assigned CDR3 sequences and most-parsimonious VDJ recombination scenarios with the TCRdist pipeline. In a later analysis, each TCR beta chain was defined by its CDR3 amino acid sequence together with its V-gene family, and reads without a unique V-gene family were excluded. In a later analysis, 450 to 600 highly shared, low-generation-probability nucleotide sequences were removed to address suspected cross-contamination and a sequencing artifact. In a later analysis, a clonal expansion index for each public chain was calculated from normalized within-repertoire ranks of inferred template counts. Generation probabilities in a later analysis came from a VDJ recombination model fitted to out-of-frame rearrangements, and those results were checked against IGoR. A later analysis scored TCR-TCR, TCR-HLA and TCR-CMV co-occurrence with hypergeometric tests, applying a repertoire-size bias correction to TCR pairs. A later analysis estimated false discovery rates by permuting HLA or CMV assignments 20 times. A later analysis grouped co-occurring TCRs with DBSCAN, adding TCRdist sequence similarity when clustering within HLA-allele-positive subsets. Co-occurrence clustering excluded repertoires with fewer than 30,000 or more than 120,000 public chains, plus five with anomalous nucleotide sharing. TCRdb retrieved this table from immuneACCESS and kept in-frame rearrangements only. Not all clones are present; in checked studies, unresolved V genes account for under half, and no reason is known for the remainder. V and J calls and clone size are as listed in that table; D and trimming were resolved from the DNA. The sample table contains fewer than 250,000 clones; only one count was recorded for around 90% of them. About 1% of the sample is taken by the ten largest.

With respect to this clone: This receptor's antigen is unknown. The record has no base qualities; no much larger clone is one base away.

Sequences were obtained from PBMCs. The chain uses TRBV29-1 and TRBJ2-3; a stretch of 7 junction bases matches TRBD2. The clonotype comes from a boy between 2 and 15 years old in good health and CMV-seronegative. The encoded CDR3 is CSVENKRDGADTQYF. Read as DNA, the sequence is TGCAGCGTTGAAAACAAGCGGGATGGGGCAGATACGCAGTATTTT.